These T cell receptor beta chains were read from a single sample in a study of T cells in lung cancer brain metastases. The table came from immunoSEQ multiplex PCR; TCRdb's copy has only in-frame clones and leaves some out. Of fewer than 4,000 clones listed, approximately 90% are singletons. Specimen: tumor tissue from the primary lung tumor. All receptors come from a man between 65 and 85 years old with non-small cell lung cancer. Each CDR3 is given with its conserved first and last residue. D genes are given only for firm matches. Clone size, where shown, is once, few, many, or a class for clones that have expanded.

V,D,size,J,DNA,CDR3
TRBV5-4,TRBD2,NA,TRBJ2-5,TGTGCCAGCAGCCTACACCCGGGGGGGGTAGAGACCCAGTACTTC,CASSLHPGGVETQYF
TRBV6-5,TRBD2,NA,TRBJ2-7,TGTGCCAGCAGTAAAACTAGCGGGATTTTCTACGAGCAGTACTTC,CASSKTSGIFYEQYF
TRBV10-3,NA,NA,TRBJ1-1,TGTGCCATCGGAGTGAGGGGGAACACTGAAGCTTTCTTT,CAIGVRGNTEAFF
TRBV2,NA,NA,TRBJ1-1,TGTGCCACCAAACCCCGGGGGATTTTGAGCTTCACTGAAGCTTTCTTT,CATKPRGILSFTEAFF
TRBV7-3,NA,NA,TRBJ2-1,TGTGCCAGCAGCTTACGTTCCGGGTCACATGAGCAGTTCTTC,CASSLRSGSHEQFF
TRBV9,TRBD1,NA,TRBJ1-5,TGTGCCAGCTCACAGGGGGCTGGCAATCAGCCCCAGCATTTT,CASSQGAGNQPQHF
TRBV5-5,NA,once,TRBJ1-4,TGTGCCAGCAGCTTGGCAGGGGCAAGTGAAAAACTGTTTTTT,CASSLAGASEKLFF
TRBV14,NA,NA,TRBJ2-3,TGTGCCAGCAGCCCTTGGACCGGGATGAGCACAGATACGCAGTATTTT,CASSPWTGMSTDTQYF
TRBV12-5,TRBD1,NA,TRBJ1-5,TGTGCTAGTGGTTTGGTAAGAGGGGAACAGGGGGTGTATCAGCCCCAGCATTTT,CASGLVRGEQGVYQPQHF
TRBV18,NA,NA,TRBJ2-2,TGTGCCAGCTCCCTCAACACCGGGGAGCTGTTTTTT,CASSLNTGELFF
TRBV10-2,NA,NA,TRBJ2-5,TGCGCCAGCCGGGGTTGGGAGACCCAGTACTTC,CASRGWETQYF
TRBV5-8,NA,NA,TRBJ1-2,TGTGCCAGCAGCTTGGCCGACAGGAAAGGCTATGGCTACACCTTC,CASSLADRKGYGYTF
TRBV27,TRBD2,NA,TRBJ2-3,TGTGCCAGCAGTTTTCTGACTAGCGGGATTAAGGATACGCAGTATTTT,CASSFLTSGIKDTQYF
TRBV5-1,NA,NA,TRBJ1-4,TGCGCCAGCAGCTTGAGGAATAATGAAAAACTGTTTTTT,CASSLRNNEKLFF
TRBV11-2,NA,once,TRBJ2-2,TGTGCCAGCAGCTTAGGACTGATTAACACCGGGGAGCTGTTTTTT,CASSLGLINTGELFF
TRBV19,NA,NA,TRBJ1-2,TGTGCCAGTAGTCGAGACAAGGGTGGCTATGGCTACACCTTC,CASSRDKGGYGYTF
TRBV2,NA,few,TRBJ2-1,TGTGCCAGCAGTGAAGCGGTGGGAGAAGGTCGGAATGAGCAGTTCTTC,CASSEAVGEGRNEQFF
TRBV10-3,NA,once,TRBJ2-7,TGTGCCATCAGTCGTCAGTCGGTAGGGCGGTCCTACGAGCAGTACTTC,CAISRQSVGRSYEQYF
TRBV19,NA,NA,TRBJ2-2,TGTGCCAGTATGCACACCGGGGAGCTGTTTTTT,CASMHTGELFF
TRBV2,TRBD1,NA,TRBJ1-2,TGTGCCAGCATCGACAGGGCCCCTGTCGGCTACACCTTC,CASIDRAPVGYTF
TRBV28,NA,once,TRBJ1-3,TGTGCCAGCAGCTCAGTTGGAAACACCATATATTTT,CASSSVGNTIYF
TRBV7-2,TRBD1,NA,TRBJ1-5,TGTGCCAGCAGCTTAGAGGGGGCTGGGGGAAGCAATCAGCCCCAGCATTTT,CASSLEGAGGSNQPQHF
TRBV10-2,TRBD1,NA,TRBJ1-1,TGCGCCAGCAGGGACAGGGTGAACACTGAAGCTTTCTTT,CASRDRVNTEAFF
TRBV5-4,NA,NA,TRBJ2-6,TGTGCCAGCAGCCGGGATCCGTCTGGGGCCAACGTCCTGACTTTC,CASSRDPSGANVLTF
TRBV19,TRBD2,NA,TRBJ2-3,TGTGCCAGTACCCTGGGACTAGCGCTTAGCACAGATACGCAGTATTTT,CASTLGLALSTDTQYF
TRBV19,TRBD1,NA,TRBJ1-2,TGTGCCAGTAGTATGGGGACAGGGGGCAACTATGGCTACACCTTC,CASSMGTGGNYGYTF
TRBV27,NA,NA,TRBJ2-5,TGTGCCAGCAGTTTAAAAGCCGCGGGAAAAGAGACCCAGTACTTC,CASSLKAAGKETQYF
TRBV2,TRBD2,NA,TRBJ2-2,TGTGCCAGCAGAAGGGGACTAGCGGGGACCGGGGAGCTGTTTTTT,CASRRGLAGTGELFF
TRBV29-1,TRBD2,NA,TRBJ2-3,TGCAGCGTCCAGAGCGGGAGTAGCACAGATACGCAGTATTTT,CSVQSGSSTDTQYF
TRBV5-1,NA,NA,TRBJ2-3,TGCGCCAGCAGCTTGGCCTGGCCAGATACGCAATATTTT,CASSLAWPDTQYF
TRBV11-1,NA,NA,TRBJ1-4,TGTGCCAGCAGCTTTAACCAGGGGAGCCAGGAAAAACTGTTTTTT,CASSFNQGSQEKLFF
TRBV18,NA,NA,TRBJ1-1,TGTGCCAGCTCACCAGATCCGGGGTACACTGAAGCTTTCTTT,CASSPDPGYTEAFF
TRBV18,NA,NA,TRBJ1-1,TGTGCCAGCTCACCGGACACCCGTCGGACTGAAGCTTTCTTT,CASSPDTRRTEAFF
TRBV6-6,NA,NA,TRBJ2-7,TGTGCCAGCAGTTACTCGAGTACTTCCTACGAGCAGTACTTC,CASSYSSTSYEQYF
TRBV4-1,NA,NA,TRBJ2-7,TGCGCCAGCAGCCAGGATAGGGGAAGTGTCGAGCAGTACTTC,CASSQDRGSVEQYF
TRBV11-2,NA,NA,TRBJ2-3,TGTGCCAGCCGCCGGGCAGGGGATACGCAGTATTTT,CASRRAGDTQYF
TRBV30,NA,NA,TRBJ2-3,TGTGCCCGCGCATCGGGTAATACGCAGTATTTT,CARASGNTQYF
TRBV4-1,NA,few,TRBJ2-5,TGCGCCAGCAGCGGCCAGGGAGGAGAGACCCAGTACTTC,CASSGQGGETQYF
TRBV4-1,NA,NA,TRBJ2-7,TGCGCCAGCAGCCAAGGGACCGAGCAGTACTTC,CASSQGTEQYF
TRBV4-1,NA,NA,TRBJ1-1,TGCGCCAGCAGCCAAGATCCCGCCGGGGGAAAAACTGAAGCTTTCTTT,CASSQDPAGGKTEAFF
TRBV7-2,TRBD2,once,TRBJ2-3,TGTGCCAGCAGCCCTCCTAGCGGGGGGGGGTCAGATACGCAGTATTTT,CASSPPSGGGSDTQYF